Described below is a single T cell receptor (beta chain) sequence and its context. The target antigen is unknown. This entry belongs to a study of long-term antiretroviral therapy in people with HIV. The CDR3 totals 17 residues. V was pared by 5 bases and J by 5 bases, with 15 bases of the junction left unmatched. The germline gives CDR1 SEHNR, CDR2 FQNEAQ (reference sequence). Researchers report immunoSEQ v3.0 was run at survey level. Profiling relied on immunoSEQ multiplex PCR, and the TCRdb table lists in-frame clones only, not all of them. The data contain about 16,000 clones, about 81% of them seen just once; the ten biggest clones take up 7% to 10%. The study's findings and limits: HIV repertoires showed narrower CDR3 length ranges than controls. Post-ART samples showed increased diversity that remained below transplant donor control levels. Samples were collected from the mid-2000s to the late 2010s under possibly less effective ART regimens. Pre-ART clonal expansions dominated every time point's repertoire.

The material was unsorted PBMCs, obtained 0.1 years after starting antiretroviral therapy. This chain uses TRBV7-9 with TRBJ2-1; 7 bases agree with TRBD2. This receptor was identified in a man aged 18 to 29 with HIV. As DNA, the CDR3 is TGTGCCAGCAGCCGGGAGCGGTGGGGAGGGCTAGACAATGAGCAGTTCTTC. Translating gives CASSRERWGGLDNEQFF.